These T cell receptor beta chains were read from a single sample in a study of T cells in Graves' hyperthyroidism and ophthalmopathy. TCRdb redid the calling of the multiplex PCR reads with MiXCR, one entry per CDR3 protein. In the table there are around 350,000 distinct CDR3 sequences, about a sixth of which are singletons. The sequencing input was blood. These receptors were taken from a woman between 18 and 30 years old with Graves' hyperthyroidism that later progressed to Graves' ophthalmopathy. Each CDR3 is given with its conserved first and last residue. The D gene is left open where the match is weak. The listing skips clone size in some rows; elsewhere it reads once, few, many or a size class.

d_gene | j_gene | abundance | v_gene | CDR3aa | CDR3nt
NA | TRBJ2-3 | NA | TRBV3-1 | CASSQEWGLAGDTQYF | TGTGCCAGCAGCCAAGAATGGGGCCTAGCAGGAGATACGCAGTATTTT
NA | TRBJ1-6 | many | TRBV30 | CAIQGYYNSPLHF | TGTGCCATACAGGGTTACTATAATTCACCCCTCCACTTT
TRBD2 | TRBJ2-1 | many | TRBV20-1 | CSARLSRTSGDNEQFF | TGCAGTGCTAGGCTCTCGCGGACTAGCGGAGACAATGAGCAGTTCTTC
TRBD2 | TRBJ2-3 | many | TRBV6-1 | CASRLAGVGTDTQYF | TGTGCCAGCAGACTAGCGGGAGTAGGGACAGATACGCAGTATTTT
NA | TRBJ2-1 | many | TRBV28 | CASGTSSYNEQFF | TGTGCCAGCGGGACGAGCTCCTACAATGAGCAGTTCTTC
TRBD2 | TRBJ2-7 | many | TRBV20-1 | CSAGVGGDEQYF | TGCAGTGCTGGGGTTGGGGGGGACGAGCAGTACTTC
NA | TRBJ2-1 | many | TRBV28 | CASRLPGYEQFF | TGTGCCAGCAGGCTACCTGGATATGAGCAGTTCTTC
TRBD1 | TRBJ2-3 | many | TRBV7-9 | CASSKDRGITDTQYF | TGTGCCAGCAGCAAAGACAGGGGTATCACAGATACGCAGTATTTT
TRBD2 | TRBJ2-3 | NA | TRBV10-3 | CAISERREATDTQYF | TGTGCCATCAGTGAGAGACGGGAGGCCACAGATACGCAGTATTTT
NA | TRBJ2-7 | NA | TRBV4-3 | CASSQDYGAASYEQYF | TGCGCCAGCAGCCAAGATTATGGGGCTGCCTCCTACGAGCAGTACTTC
TRBD2 | TRBJ2-7 | many | TRBV20-1 | CSAPPRTSGYEQYF | TGCAGTGCCCCCCCCCGGACTAGCGGGTACGAGCAGTACTTC
TRBD2 | TRBJ2-1 | many | TRBV7-8 | CASIKREGVYNEQFF | TGTGCCAGCATAAAGCGGGAGGGCGTGTACAATGAGCAGTTCTTC
TRBD2 | TRBJ2-3 | many | TRBV20-1 | CSARDYAGESTDTQYF | TGCAGTGCTAGAGATTACGCGGGAGAAAGCACAGATACGCAGTATTTT
NA | TRBJ2-7 | many | TRBV28 | CASSQHSGPVYEQYF | TGTGCCAGCAGTCAACACAGTGGACCGGTCTACGAGCAGTACTTC
NA | TRBJ1-1 | once | TRBV25-1 | CASSETIGGFTEAFF | TGTGCCAGCAGTGAAACGATTGGGGGCTTCACTGAAGCTTTCTTT
NA | TRBJ2-6 | NA | TRBV7-8 | CASSLEISGANVLTF | TGTGCCAGCAGCTTAGAGATCTCTGGGGCCAACGTCCTGACTTTC
NA | TRBJ2-3 | many | TRBV7-6 | CASSLEAGITDTQYF | TGTGCCAGCAGCTTAGAGGCCGGAATCACAGATACGCAGTATTTT
TRBD2 | TRBJ2-3 | many | TRBV14 | CASSQGTRYPDTQYF | TGTGCCAGCAGCCAAGGGACTAGGTATCCAGATACGCAGTATTTT
NA | TRBJ2-2 | many | TRBV6-2/TRBV6-3 | CASSFGLAGPTGELFF | TGTGCCAGCAGTTTTGGGTTGGCAGGGCCCACCGGGGAGCTGTTTTTT
NA | TRBJ2-1 | NA | TRBV25-1 | CASSEITASSYNEQFF | TGTGCCAGCAGTGAAATTACAGCGAGCTCCTACAATGAGCAGTTCTTC
TRBD2 | TRBJ2-1 | many | TRBV12-3/TRBV12-4 | CASSPGWLAGPGEQFF | TGTGCCAGCAGCCCAGGGTGGCTAGCGGGACCAGGTGAGCAGTTCTTC
NA | TRBJ1-2 | many | TRBV3-1 | CASSQGTVNYGYTF | TGTGCCAGCAGCCAAGGGACAGTCAACTATGGCTACACCTTC
NA | TRBJ2-3 | NA | TRBV13 | CASSVAWETDTQYF | TGTGCCAGCAGCGTCGCGTGGGAGACAGATACGCAGTATTTT
NA | TRBJ2-7 | few | TRBV6-8 | CASSYNAGYEQYF | TGTGCCAGCAGTTATAATGCGGGATACGAGCAGTACTTC
NA | TRBJ1-2 | many | TRBV5-1 | CASSLEGSAYGYTF | TGCGCCAGCAGCTTGGAAGGGTCGGCGTATGGCTACACCTTC
NA | TRBJ2-5 | NA | TRBV18 | CASSRGQGETQYF | TGTGCCAGCTCACGGGGGCAGGGTGAGACCCAGTACTTC
NA | TRBJ1-1 | many | TRBV30 | CAWSVQGNTEAFF | TGTGCCTGGAGTGTACAGGGGAACACTGAAGCTTTCTTT
NA | TRBJ2-1 | many | TRBV2 | CASRGDNEQFF | TGTGCCAGCAGGGGAGACAATGAGCAGTTCTTC
NA | TRBJ2-1 | many | TRBV6-2/TRBV6-3 | CASSSRGEPYNEQFF | TGTGCCAGCAGTTCCAGGGGAGAGCCCTACAATGAGCAGTTCTTC
TRBD2 | TRBJ2-2 | NA | TRBV18 | CASSPQLAGSTGELFF | TGTGCCAGCTCACCACAACTAGCGGGGTCCACCGGGGAGCTGTTTTTT
TRBD2 | TRBJ2-4 | NA | TRBV7-3 | CASSLTGGGENIQYF | TGTGCCAGCAGCTTAACGGGGGGAGGGGAAAACATTCAGTACTTC
NA | TRBJ2-5 | many | TRBV6-1 | CASSGTWPRVETQYF | TGTGCCAGCAGCGGGACATGGCCGCGAGTAGAGACCCAGTACTTC
TRBD2 | TRBJ2-1 | many | TRBV28 | CASSSAGTSHYNEQFF | TGTGCCAGCAGTTCCGCCGGGACTAGCCATTACAATGAGCAGTTCTTC
TRBD2 | TRBJ2-1 | many | TRBV28 | CASSLPTIATSGSLHEQFF | TGTGCCAGCAGTTTACCCACAATCGCTACTAGCGGGAGTCTGCATGAGCAGTTCTTC
NA | TRBJ1-2 | many | TRBV6-1 | CASRKTGNYGYTF | TGTGCCAGCAGAAAGACAGGAAACTATGGCTACACCTTC
TRBD1 | TRBJ1-5 | NA | TRBV4-1 | CASLTSTGQGNQPQHF | TGCGCCAGCTTAACTTCGACCGGACAGGGGAATCAGCCCCAGCATTTT
NA | TRBJ2-6 | NA | TRBV3-1 | CASSQVRGVGANVLTF | TGTGCCAGCAGCCAAGTGAGAGGGGTAGGGGCCAACGTCCTGACTTTC
NA | TRBJ1-2 | NA | TRBV10-1 | CADKGIRGYTF | TGCGCCGATAAGGGGATCAGGGGCTACACCTTC
NA | TRBJ2-5 | many | TRBV30 | CAWRMEDGETQYF | TGTGCCTGGAGGATGGAGGATGGAGAGACCCAGTACTTC
NA | TRBJ2-7 | many | TRBV7-2 | CASSLAGVIGGGEQYF | TGTGCCAGCAGCTTAGCGGGAGTAATCGGTGGTGGCGAGCAGTACTTC
NA | TRBJ2-7 | NA | TRBV12-5 | CASGAGQEQYF | TGTGCTAGTGGTGCGGGGCAGGAGCAGTACTTC
NA | TRBJ1-3 | few | TRBV28 | CASSLSLSGEGNTIYF | TGTGCCAGCAGTTTAAGTCTTTCAGGGGAGGGAAACACCATATATTTT
TRBD2 | TRBJ2-5 | NA | TRBV20-1 | CSAVKTGGRGETQYF | TGCAGTGCGGTTAAAACGGGAGGCCGGGGAGAGACCCAGTACTTC
TRBD1 | TRBJ2-2 | few | TRBV28 | CASSYDRGNGELFF | TGTGCCAGCAGTTACGACAGGGGCAACGGGGAGCTGTTTTTT
NA | TRBJ2-6 | many | TRBV12-3/TRBV12-4 | CASSSQDNFSGANVLTF | TGTGCCAGCAGTTCCCAGGACAATTTCTCTGGGGCCAACGTCCTGACTTTC
TRBD1 | TRBJ1-5 | many | TRBV30 | CAWNQGAQPQHF | TGTGCCTGGAACCAGGGGGCTCAGCCCCAGCATTTT
TRBD1 | TRBJ1-2 | many | TRBV27 | CASSPQTGSGYGYTF | TGTGCCAGCAGTCCCCAGACAGGGAGCGGCTATGGCTACACCTTC
TRBD2 | TRBJ2-1 | NA | TRBV12-5 | CASGRGTSGILNEQFF | TGTGCTAGTGGCCGGGGGACTAGCGGGATACTCAATGAGCAGTTCTTC
NA | TRBJ1-4 | many | TRBV6-5 | CASSYTDRTGEKLFF | TGTGCCAGCAGTTACACTGACCGGACGGGAGAAAAACTGTTTTTT
TRBD2 | TRBJ2-3 | NA | TRBV28 | CASHWGGSTDTQYF | TGTGCCAGTCACTGGGGGGGGAGCACAGATACGCAGTATTTT
TRBD2 | TRBJ2-1 | many | TRBV6-1 | CAIRLLAAMVYNEQFF | TGTGCCATCCGCCTGCTAGCGGCCATGGTCTACAATGAGCAGTTCTTC
NA | TRBJ2-1 | NA | TRBV20-1 | CSASSSLARRSNEQFF | TGCAGTGCTAGTAGTTCTCTGGCAAGGAGAAGCAATGAGCAGTTCTTC
NA | TRBJ2-7 | NA | TRBV10-3 | CAISVGAREQYF | TGTGCCATCAGTGTAGGGGCCCGGGAGCAGTACTTC
NA | TRBJ2-7 | many | TRBV12-3/TRBV12-4 | CASSPGALSYEQYF | TGTGCCAGCAGCCCCGGGGCTCTCTCCTACGAGCAGTACTTC
NA | TRBJ2-7 | many | TRBV20-1 | CSASDLDGRIGTYEQYF | TGCAGTGCTAGCGACCTCGACGGTAGGATAGGCACCTACGAGCAGTACTTC
NA | TRBJ2-7 | many | TRBV5-1 | CASSPRQAAYEQYF | TGCGCCAGCAGCCCCAGACAGGCGGCCTACGAGCAGTACTTC
NA | TRBJ1-5 | few | TRBV6-2/TRBV6-3 | CASSLTGYSNQPQHF | TGTGCCAGCAGTTTGACAGGCTATAGCAATCAGCCCCAGCATTTT
NA | TRBJ2-2 | many | TRBV20-1 | CSAPGQNTGELFF | TGCAGTGCTCCGGGACAGAACACCGGGGAGCTGTTTTTT
NA | TRBJ2-1 | few | TRBV9 | CASSVGENEQFF | TGTGCCAGCAGCGTAGGAGAGAATGAGCAGTTCTTC